The T cell receptor (beta chain) described here comes from a study of blood T cells in healthy people across ages. Findings and caveats of the study: A roughly linear age-dependent decrease characterized TCR beta diversity per million T cells. Any conclusive comparison of naive versus antigen-experienced cells was prevented by using unsorted PBMCs.

Trimming removed 0 bases from V and 4 bases from J, with 9 bases in between. CDR3 size: 14 residues. Germline V lookup: CDR1 LGHDT, CDR2 YNNKEL (reference sequence). Primed by a sample-barcoded 5' primer and a J-beta primer mix, a second PCR proceeded for about 6 to 12 cycles. From the 5' RACE reads, TCRdb called clonotypes with MiXCR, one entry per CDR3 protein. The repertoire includes about 640,000 distinct CDR3 sequences, roughly 58% of them detected once, and approximately 37% sits in the top ten. This clonotype was observed a few times. Its antigen remains unknown. The chain is built from TRBV3-1 and TRBJ1-2; TRBD1 is a possible D gene (5 bases). This receptor was taken from a man between 60 and 75 years old in good health. The source material was blood. Written as DNA, the CDR3 is TGTGCCAGCAGCCAAGATGGGCAGGGCTATGGCTACACCTTC. Translating it yields CASSQDGQGYGYTF.